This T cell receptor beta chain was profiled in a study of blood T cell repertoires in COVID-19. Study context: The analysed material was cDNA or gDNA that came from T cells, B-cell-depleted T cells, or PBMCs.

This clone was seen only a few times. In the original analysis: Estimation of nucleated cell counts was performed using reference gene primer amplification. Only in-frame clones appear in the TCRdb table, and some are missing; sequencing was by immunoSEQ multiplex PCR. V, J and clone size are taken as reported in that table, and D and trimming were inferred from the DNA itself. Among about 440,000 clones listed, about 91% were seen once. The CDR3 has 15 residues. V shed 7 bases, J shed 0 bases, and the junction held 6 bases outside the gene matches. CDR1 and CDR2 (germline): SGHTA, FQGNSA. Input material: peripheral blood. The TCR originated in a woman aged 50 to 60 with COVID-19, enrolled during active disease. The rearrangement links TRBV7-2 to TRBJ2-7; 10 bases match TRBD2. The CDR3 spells CASTLSGGTSYEQYF. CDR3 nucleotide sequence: TGTGCCAGCACCCTTAGCGGGGGGACCTCCTACGAGCAGTACTTC.